The rows below give T cell receptor beta chains drawn from one sample of a study of T-cell reconstitution after alpha-beta-depleted transplantation in children. TCRdb used MiXCR to reprocess the PCR reads, holding one entry per CDR3 protein. Among hundreds of thousands of distinct CDR3 sequences listed, around 12% were seen once. Here the sequenced sample was PBMCs, taken before TCRalphabeta/CD19-depleted stem cell transplant. These receptors all come from a girl between 2 and 10 years old with congenital amegakaryocytic thrombocytopenia, due to receive a stem cell transplant. CDR3s include the opening cysteine and the closing phenylalanine or tryptophan. A D gene is named only where the DNA matches it firmly. Only part of the rows carry a size: once, few, many, or a class if the clone is expanded.

few | TRBJ2-1 | TRBV5-1 | . | CASSSAGTKIYNEQFF | TGCGCCAGCAGCTCAGCCGGGACCAAAATTTACAATGAGCAGTTCTTC
many | TRBJ2-7 | TRBV20-1 | TRBD1 | CSAKPGQGLSYEQYF | TGCAGTGCAAAGCCGGGACAGGGCCTCTCCTACGAGCAGTACTTC
few | TRBJ2-7 | TRBV30 | TRBD2 | CAWTPKAGIGYEQYF | TGTGCCTGGACCCCTAAAGCGGGAATAGGCTACGAGCAGTACTTC
. | TRBJ2-1 | TRBV20-1 | . | CSASGADPYNEQFF | TGCAGTGCTAGTGGAGCGGACCCCTACAATGAGCAGTTCTTC
. | TRBJ2-7 | TRBV11-2 | TRBD2 | CASSFVFLTSGTSYEQYF | TGTGCCAGCAGCTTCGTTTTTTTAACTAGCGGGACCTCCTACGAGCAGTACTTC
many | TRBJ2-3 | TRBV7-8 | . | CASSRQVLDTQYF | TGTGCCAGCAGCCGACAGGTCCTGGATACGCAGTATTTT
many | TRBJ2-5 | TRBV25-1 | . | CASSHSLDQETQYF | TGTGCCAGCAGCCATAGCCTCGACCAAGAGACCCAGTACTTC
few | TRBJ2-1 | TRBV15 | . | CATSRESQGGNNEQFF | TGTGCCACCAGCAGAGAAAGTCAGGGCGGGAACAATGAGCAGTTCTTC
. | TRBJ2-1 | TRBV5-1 | TRBD2 | CASRDPGLDYEQFF | TGCGCCAGCAGAGACCCGGGACTAGACTATGAGCAGTTCTTC
many | TRBJ2-7 | TRBV29-1 | . | CSGLQGYEQYF | TGCAGCGGACTTCAGGGCTACGAGCAGTACTTC
few | TRBJ2-7 | TRBV5-1 | TRBD2 | CASSWGLAGPGEQYF | TGCGCCAGCAGCTGGGGACTAGCGGGTCCTGGGGAGCAGTACTTC
. | TRBJ2-5 | TRBV18 | TRBD1 | CASSPIPGQGAAETQYF | TGTGCCAGCTCACCGATCCCGGGACAGGGGGCTGCAGAGACCCAGTACTTC
. | TRBJ2-4 | TRBV28 | TRBD2 | CASSLPGLEFINIQYF | TGTGCCAGCAGTTTACCCGGACTAGAGTTCATAAACATTCAGTACTTC
many | TRBJ2-1 | TRBV29-1 | . | CSSTTGEQFF | TGCAGCTCCACGACGGGTGAGCAGTTCTTC
few | TRBJ2-2 | TRBV15 | TRBD2 | CATSRDPLAGSRGELFF | TGTGCCACCAGCAGAGATCCCCTAGCGGGATCCCGCGGGGAGCTGTTTTTT
many | TRBJ2-7 | TRBV20-1 | TRBD2 | CSAVGVAGYEQYF | TGCAGTGCGGTTGGGGTAGCGGGCTACGAGCAGTACTTC
few | TRBJ2-3 | TRBV5-1 | . | CASSLGPAGQNTQYF | TGCGCCAGCAGCTTGGGCCCAGCGGGACAGAATACGCAGTATTTT
few | TRBJ2-4 | TRBV12-3/TRBV12-4 | . | CASRQDSRESIQYF | TGTGCCAGCAGGCAGGACAGTAGGGAAAGCATTCAGTACTTC
. | TRBJ1-1 | TRBV20-1 | . | CSALPLAGYTEAFF | TGCAGTGCCCTTCCTTTAGCGGGTTACACTGAAGCTTTCTTT
. | TRBJ2-1 | TRBV18 | TRBD2 | CASSPGSGRTSSYNEQFF | TGTGCCAGCTCACCCGGTAGCGGGAGGACGAGCTCCTACAATGAGCAGTTCTTC
. | TRBJ2-1 | TRBV3-1 | . | CASSPDEGVKFF | TGTGCCAGCAGCCCCGACGAGGGAGTGAAGTTCTTC
. | TRBJ2-5 | TRBV18 | . | CASSPSGSRETQYF | TGTGCCAGCTCACCAAGTGGGAGTAGGGAGACCCAGTACTTC
. | TRBJ2-3 | TRBV11-2 | TRBD2 | CASSLESGGLAGGNTDTQYF | TGTGCCAGCAGCTTAGAGAGTGGGGGACTAGCGGGAGGGAACACAGATACGCAGTATTTT
many | TRBJ2-3 | TRBV12-3/TRBV12-4 | . | CASSQVQSSADTQYF | TGTGCCAGCAGCCAGGTCCAGAGTTCCGCAGATACGCAGTATTTT
many | TRBJ2-2 | TRBV4-1 | . | CASSSPLGSNTGELFF | TGCGCCAGCAGCTCCCCGCTCGGTTCGAACACCGGGGAGCTGTTTTTT
few | TRBJ2-1 | TRBV20-1 | . | CSARDSKTYNEQFF | TGCAGTGCTAGAGACTCGAAGACCTACAATGAGCAGTTCTTC
. | TRBJ2-1 | TRBV5-1 | . | CASSFIGDSYNEQFF | TGCGCCAGCAGCTTCATCGGAGACTCCTACAATGAGCAGTTCTTC
many | TRBJ2-3 | TRBV29-1 | TRBD2 | CSVEDLGVAGIDTQYF | TGCAGCGTTGAAGATCTTGGGGTAGCGGGAATTGATACGCAGTATTTT
many | TRBJ2-3 | TRBV12-5 | . | CASGGTSTDTQYF | TGTGCTAGTGGGGGGACATCCACAGATACGCAGTATTTT
. | TRBJ2-7 | TRBV20-1 | TRBD2 | CSARDFRTSGMGEQYF | TGCAGTGCTAGAGACTTCCGGACTAGCGGGATGGGCGAGCAGTACTTC
many | TRBJ2-1 | TRBV5-1 | TRBD2 | CASTSGTSYNEQFF | TGCGCCAGCACTAGCGGGACCTCCTACAATGAGCAGTTCTTC
many | TRBJ2-1 | TRBV10-1 | . | CASSESQGHNEQFF | TGCGCCAGCAGTGAGTCCCAGGGGCACAATGAGCAGTTCTTC
many | TRBJ2-1 | TRBV5-1 | . | CASSLDFGRHNEQFF | TGCGCCAGCAGCTTGGACTTCGGACGGCACAATGAGCAGTTCTTC
few | TRBJ1-2 | TRBV5-5 | . | CASSLDVGDSYGYTF | TGTGCCAGCAGCTTGGATGTGGGGGATTCCTATGGCTACACCTTC
few | TRBJ2-1 | TRBV7-6 | TRBD2 | CASSFLAGGLNEQFF | TGTGCCAGCAGCTTCCTAGCGGGAGGGCTGAATGAGCAGTTCTTC
. | TRBJ2-3 | TRBV4-2 | TRBD2 | CASSPQTSGRAAAQYF | TGTGCCAGCAGCCCCCAGACTAGCGGGAGGGCCGCGGCGCAGTATTTT
few | TRBJ2-2 | TRBV20-1 | . | CSASFPPGANTGELFF | TGCAGTGCTTCTTTTCCCCCGGGGGCGAACACCGGGGAGCTGTTTTTT
once | TRBJ1-1 | TRBV7-2 | TRBD1 | CASSLRQGMKDTEAFF | TGTGCCAGCAGCTTACGACAGGGGATGAAAGACACTGAAGCTTTCTTT
many | TRBJ1-4 | TRBV12-3/TRBV12-4 | . | CASSLRASGREKLFF | TGTGCCAGCAGTTTACGGGCCTCAGGGAGGGAAAAACTGTTTTTT
few | TRBJ2-7 | TRBV25-1 | TRBD1 | CASSKRQGDVHEQYF | TGTGCCAGCAGTAAACGACAGGGGGACGTCCACGAGCAGTACTTC
. | TRBJ1-2 | TRBV3-1 | TRBD1 | CASSRQGRSGYTF | TGTGCCAGCAGCCGACAGGGAAGAAGTGGCTACACCTTC
. | TRBJ1-1 | TRBV27 | . | CASKPPDSLDEAFF | TGTGCCAGCAAACCCCCGGACAGCCTGGATGAAGCTTTCTTT
. | TRBJ2-1 | TRBV7-2 | . | CASSPGPARNYNEQFF | TGTGCCAGCAGCCCAGGCCCGGCACGTAATTACAATGAGCAGTTCTTC
many | TRBJ2-1 | TRBV4-1 | . | CASSRGIAENEQFF | TGCGCCAGCAGCCGCGGCATAGCCGAGAATGAGCAGTTCTTC
many | TRBJ2-5 | TRBV29-1 | . | CSVERSSVAQYF | TGCAGCGTTGAGAGGTCCAGTGTGGCCCAGTACTTC
. | TRBJ1-3 | TRBV12-3/TRBV12-4 | . | CASSFMGSRIGNTIYF | TGTGCCAGCAGTTTTATGGGGTCTCGAATTGGAAACACCATATATTTT
many | TRBJ2-7 | TRBV4-1 | TRBD2 | CASSPGLDDEQYF | TGCGCCAGCAGTCCGGGACTAGATGACGAGCAGTACTTC
. | TRBJ2-3 | TRBV7-9 | TRBD2 | CASSLGTSGSSTDTQYF | TGTGCCAGCAGCCTTGGGACTAGCGGCTCTAGCACAGATACGCAGTATTTT
. | TRBJ1-5 | TRBV10-3 | TRBD1 | CATTGTGLGQPQHF | TGTGCCACTACCGGGACAGGGTTAGGACAGCCCCAGCATTTT
many | TRBJ2-5 | TRBV29-1 | . | CSVDGSRAKIQETQYF | TGCAGCGTTGATGGCTCGAGGGCAAAGATCCAAGAGACCCAGTACTTC
many | TRBJ2-3 | TRBV5-1 | . | CASSIYQIPRTDTQYF | TGCGCCAGCAGCATTTACCAGATACCCCGCACAGATACGCAGTATTTT
few | TRBJ2-7 | TRBV12-3/TRBV12-4 | . | CASSSTTVPYEQYF | TGTGCCAGCAGTTCCACGACAGTGCCCTACGAGCAGTACTTC
many | TRBJ2-1 | TRBV7-6 | TRBD1 | CASSVTSGTGLNEQFF | TGTGCCAGCAGCGTGACCTCCGGGACAGGGTTGAACGAGCAGTTCTTC